Following are 28 T cell receptor beta chains from one sample sequenced in a study of blood T cell repertoires in COVID-19. Clones were read by immunoSEQ multiplex PCR, and TCRdb kept only the in-frame ones, dropping some. The table has around 340,000 clones, roughly 90% seen once. What was sequenced was peripheral blood. The origin of the receptors is a woman aged 60-75 years with COVID-19, enrolled during active disease.

The chain couples TRBV27 to TRBJ1-2; 9 bases line up with TRBD1. V gave up 6 bases and J gave up 4 bases; unmatched junction bases: 18. The CDR3 length is 18 residues. From germline, CDR1 is MNHEY and CDR2 SMNVEV (reference sequence). In DNA form, the CDR3 reads TGTGCCAGCAGCATAATCAGGGACAGGGCGGGTTACGTCTATGGCTACACCTTC. It is translated as CASSIIRDRAGYVYGYTF.

The gene calls are TRBV9 and TRBJ1-1; perhaps TRBD1 as D (5 bases). This CDR3 has 13 residues. Germline values: CDR1 SGDLS, CDR2 YYNGEE. The ends were cut back, 2 bases at V and 7 bases at J, with 12 bases in the middle. The DNA for the CDR3 is TGTGCCAGCAGCGTTTTTTCGGGGGGTGAAGCTTTCTTT. Its translation is CASSVFSGGEAFF. Combining the CDR3 with reference TRBV9 and TRBJ1-1 gives the whole variable domain DSGVTQTPKHLITATGQRVTLRCSPRSGDLSVYWYQQSLDQGLQFLIQYYNGEERAKGNILERFSAQQFPDLHSELNLSSLELGDSALYFCASSVFSGGEAFFGQGTRLTVV.

V gene TRBV15 combines with J gene TRBJ1-2; the D gene is possibly TRBD1 (5 bases). The CDR3 contains 16 residues. Germline CDR1 and CDR2: LNHNV and YYDKDF (reference sequence). The V end was cut by 0 bases, the J end by 4 bases, with 15 bases between. CDR3 sequence reads: CATSRDYAGTGYGYTF. The CDR3 DNA is TGTGCCACCAGCAGAGATTATGCGGGGACTGGCTATGGCTACACCTTC.

The genes are TRBV7-9 and TRBJ2-1; 7 bases fit TRBD2. CDR1 is SEHNR and CDR2 is FQNEAQ in the germline V gene (reference sequence). This CDR3 is 15 amino acids long. The V and J ends lost 6 bases and 0 bases, in that order; junction bases with no gene match: 5. In DNA, the CDR3 is TGTGCCAGCAGTCGAGCGGGATTCTCCTACAATGAGCAGTTCTTC. Protein sequence: CASSRAGFSYNEQFF.

CDR3 in DNA: TGTGCCAGCAGTTACAGGAGGACTAGCGACTATGAGCAGTTCTTC. Translation: CASSYRRTSDYEQFF. The chain couples TRBV6-5 to TRBJ2-1, with 9 bases fitting TRBD2. The CDR3 totals 15 residues. Germline V gene lookup returns CDR1 MNHEY and CDR2 SVGAGI. The junction had 7 bases not matched to a gene; V was cut back by 2 bases and J by 8 bases.

The count of this clone is one. This chain links TRBV7-9 with TRBJ1-5, with 10 nucleotides matching TRBD1. Trimming cost V 5 bases and J 4 bases; bases outside gene matches: 5. Germline CDR1 reads SEHNR; CDR2 reads FQNEAQ (reference sequence). This CDR3 has 15 amino acids. CDR3 protein: CASSPGTGDNQPQHF. CDR3 DNA sequence: TGTGCCAGCAGCCCCGGGACAGGGGATAATCAGCCCCAGCATTTT.

In its sample, this clone was seen once. This chain connects TRBV28 to TRBJ2-5, with D perhaps TRBD1 (6 bases). CDR1 is MDHEN and CDR2 is SYDVKM in the germline V gene. The CDR3 loop spans 19 amino acids. V was cut by 2 bases and J by 5 bases, with 27 bases left in between. CDR3 sequence reads: CASSLRSRGRGRSEETQYF. The CDR3 bases are TGTGCCAGCAGTTTACGTAGTAGGGGCAGGGGCCGCTCCGAGGAGACCCAGTACTTC.

This chain links TRBV28 with TRBJ1-2, with D possibly being TRBD1 (5 bases). CDR1 is MDHEN and CDR2 is SYDVKM in the germline V gene. The germline V and J ends were trimmed by 5 bases and 2 bases, with 9 bases remaining between them. This CDR3 spans 13 amino acids. The CDR3 region is CASSTQGNYGYTF. CDR3 nucleotide sequence: TGTGCCAGCAGTACGCAGGGCAACTATGGCTACACCTTC.

This clone has a single count. The J gene is TRBJ1-2, the V gene TRBV7-2; D remains unclear. Germline values: CDR1 SGHTA, CDR2 FQGNSA. V lost 0 bases and J 2 bases, leaving 10 bases between the germline ends. This CDR3 is 15 amino acids long. The CDR3 region has the DNA TGTGCCAGCAGCTTAGCAACAGAACGCAACTATGGCTACACCTTC. Its translation: CASSLATERNYGYTF.

The chain couples TRBV7-9 to TRBJ1-1; perhaps TRBD1 as D (5 bases). This CDR3 spans 13 amino acids. CDR1 is SEHNR, CDR2 FQNEAQ, per germline (reference sequence). The V end was cut by 2 bases, the J end by 10 bases, with 14 bases between. The CDR3 here is CASSLLTSGGAFF. The CDR3 DNA follows: TGTGCCAGCAGCTTATTAACCTCCGGGGGAGCTTTCTTT.

The rearrangement links TRBV11-1 to TRBJ2-3, with TRBD1 matching over 9 bases. V was pared by 0 bases and J by 0 bases, with 4 bases of the junction left unmatched. The CDR3 runs to 17 residues. Germline V gene lookup returns CDR1 SGHAT and CDR2 FQDESV (reference sequence). CDR3 protein: CASSLAAGTGSTDTQYF. CDR3 DNA: TGTGCCAGCAGCTTAGCGGCCGGGACAGGGAGCACAGATACGCAGTATTTT.

With regard to this clone: This same CDR3 is encoded by further DNA sequences in the sample. The chain employs TRBV2 and TRBJ2-5; 7 bases map to TRBD2. Germline V lookup: CDR1 SNHLY, CDR2 FYNNEI. The CDR3 is made up of 18 amino acids. V lost 1 base, J lost 5 bases, and 16 bases stayed unmatched. CDR3 in DNA: TGTGCCAGCAGTGAAGTCTCTGGGACCTACATCGGGGGGGAGACCCAGTACTTC. Encoded protein: CASSEVSGTYIGGETQYF.

The V and J genes are TRBV4-1 and TRBJ1-2; D not certain. This CDR3 is built from 11 residues. Trimming shortened V by 10 bases and J by 7 bases, and 13 bases separated the two germline ends. Germline V gives CDR1 MGHRA, CDR2 YSYEKL. CDR3 region: CATWGGGGYTF. The DNA of the CDR3 is TGCGCCACTTGGGGTGGAGGTGGCTACACCTTC.

This rearrangement joins TRBV11-2 to TRBJ1-2; possible D gene TRBD1, 5 bases. Per the germline V gene, CDR1 is SGHAT and CDR2 is FQNNGV. The V and J ends lost 2 bases and 4 bases respectively, with 14 bases between them. The CDR3 is 15 amino acids. CDR3 bases: TGTGCCAGCAGCTTACAGGGTGATTCGTTCTATGGCTACACCTTC. Translated: CASSLQGDSFYGYTF. Complete variable domain (other parts from reference TRBV11-2 and TRBJ1-2): EAGVAQSPRYKIIEKRQSVAFWCNPISGHATLYWYQQILGQGPKLLIQFQNNGVVDDSQLPKDRFSAERLKGVDSTLKIQPAKLEDSAVYLCASSLQGDSFYGYTFGSGTRLTVV.

The V gene is TRBV10-1, the J gene TRBJ2-1; 8 bases match TRBD2. Germline loops: CDR1 WNHNN, CDR2 SYGVQD (reference sequence). Losses at the gene ends were 1 base for V and 4 bases for J; bases not matched to a gene: 6. This CDR3 has 16 amino acids. This CDR3 reads CASSEYSGALYNEQFF. The CDR3 DNA reads TGCGCCAGCAGTGAGTATAGCGGGGCCTTGTACAATGAGCAGTTCTTC.

The V and J genes are TRBV25-1 and TRBJ1-3; weak D call: TRBD1 (5 bases). V gave up 2 bases and J gave up 3 bases, with 11 bases separating them. CDR1 is MGHDK, CDR2 SYGVNS, per germline. CDR3 length: 15 residues. Here the CDR3 DNA reads TGTGCCAGCAGTGAACCGGGGGGTATTGGAAACACCATATATTTT. Its protein product is CASSEPGGIGNTIYF.

This clone was seen just once. V is TRBV9 and J is TRBJ2-3, with TRBD2 as a possible D gene (7 bases). From germline, CDR1 is SGDLS and CDR2 YYNGEE. V was cut by 5 bases and J by 4 bases, with 17 bases left in between. The CDR3 spans 15 residues. As DNA, the CDR3 is TGTGCCAGCAGTGAAAGTACAGGGAGGGCAGATACGCAGTATTTT. Protein product: CASSESTGRADTQYF.

The chain joins TRBV30 to TRBJ1-6; no clear D gene. The V and J ends lost 4 bases and 8 bases respectively, with 9 bases between them. The CDR3 runs to 12 residues. Germline CDR1 reads GTSNPN; CDR2 reads SVGIG (reference sequence). CDR3: CAWTARDSPLHF. CDR3 DNA sequence: TGTGCCTGGACAGCCCGGGATTCACCCCTCCACTTT. The full variable domain, with the rest looked up from reference TRBV30 and TRBJ1-6, is SQTIHQWPATLVQPVGSPLSLECTVEGTSNPNLYWYRQAAGRGLQLLFYSVGIGQISSEVPQNLSASRPQDRQFILSSKKLLLSDSGFYLCAWTARDSPLHFGNGTRLTVT.

The chain carries TRBV19 and TRBJ1-2; D may be TRBD1 (5 bases). This CDR3 has 14 residues. V was clipped by 7 bases and J by 7 bases, with 19 bases between them. Germline CDR1 LNHDA, CDR2 SQIVND (reference sequence). This CDR3 is CASKGRREEGGYTF. The DNA for the CDR3 is TGTGCCAGTAAAGGGCGCAGGGAAGAAGGTGGCTACACCTTC.

The table lists this clone with a count of one. J is TRBJ2-5 and V is TRBV20-1; D not certain. Germline CDR1 is DFQATT and CDR2 is SNEGSKA (reference sequence). The V end was cut by 3 bases, the J end by 0 bases, with 11 bases between. The CDR3 runs 14 residues. The CDR3 reads CSASHHQYQETQYF. The DNA for the CDR3 is TGCAGTGCTAGTCATCATCAGTACCAAGAGACCCAGTACTTC.

The chain uses TRBV2 and TRBJ1-2, with 12 nucleotides matching TRBD1. V dropped 6 bases and J dropped 4; count of bases not matched to a gene: 3. Germline CDR1 SNHLY, CDR2 FYNNEI. The CDR3 is 14 residues long. CDR3 residues: CASRGDRGPYGYTF. In nucleotides, the CDR3 is TGTGCCAGCAGGGGGGACAGGGGGCCCTATGGCTACACCTTC.

This sequence joins TRBV23-1 and TRBJ2-2; tentative D call: TRBD1 (5 bases). TRBV23-1 is an ORF for which the function is uncertain. The CDR3 has 17 amino acids. The V end lost 3 bases, the J end lost 1 base, and 15 bases lay between the germline ends. The CDR3 nucleotides are TGCGCCAGCAGTCACCTCAGGGATTACGAGAACACCGGGGAGCTGTTTTTT. It translates to CASSHLRDYENTGELFF.

The chain is built from TRBV4-1 and TRBJ1-1, with D possibly being TRBD1 (6 bases). The CDR3 runs to 15 residues. Trimming shortened V by 4 bases and J by 1 base, and 13 bases separated the two germline ends. The germline V gene has CDR1 MGHRA and CDR2 YSYEKL. The CDR3 DNA reads as TGCGCCAGCAGCCGGAAACCGGGACAGAACACTGAAGCTTTCTTT. Its translation: CASSRKPGQNTEAFF.

This chain links TRBV5-1 with TRBJ2-1; D perhaps matches TRBD2 (6 bases). The CDR3 consists of 15 residues. V shed 5 bases and J shed 1 base, with 13 bases lying between them. The germline V gene has CDR1 SGHRS and CDR2 YFSETQ. CDR3 bases: TGCGCCAGCAGTGATTCCGGGGGTTCCTACAATGAGCAGTTCTTC. Protein: CASSDSGGSYNEQFF.

This clone occurred a few times. This chain links TRBV5-8 with TRBJ1-5, with D possibly being TRBD1 (5 bases). V shed 0 bases and J shed 6 bases, with 13 bases lying between them. CDR1 and CDR2 (germline): SGHTS, YDEGEE. The CDR3 length is 15 residues. Here the CDR3 reads CASSLGQGRAQPQHF. DNA of the CDR3: TGTGCCAGCAGCTTGGGGCAGGGAAGGGCTCAGCCCCAGCATTTT.

This chain uses TRBV6-5 with TRBJ2-7; the match to TRBD1 covers 9 bases. Losses at the gene ends were 8 bases for V and 3 bases for J; bases not matched to a gene: 8. The germline gives CDR1 MNHEY, CDR2 SVGAGI. CDR3 length: 14 amino acids. Here the CDR3 reads CASLRDRDLYEQYF. The CDR3 DNA follows: TGTGCCAGCCTCCGGGACAGGGACCTCTACGAGCAGTACTTC.

The CDR3 DNA is TGTGCCAGCAGAATCCGGACACCCACTAGCACAGATACGCAGTATTTT. Protein: CASRIRTPTSTDTQYF. The V gene is TRBV28, the J gene TRBJ2-3; a possible D gene is TRBD1 (5 bases). The CDR3 is 16 amino acids. CDR1 is MDHEN, CDR2 SYDVKM, per germline. V was cut by 6 bases and J by 0 bases, with 16 bases left in between.

The chain recombines TRBV4-1 with TRBJ2-6, with TRBD1 identical over 8 bases. The CDR3 runs to 19 residues. The ends lost 0 bases at V and 0 bases at J; junction bases unmatched: 7. Germline loops: CDR1 MGHRA, CDR2 YSYEKL. CDR3 coding DNA: TGCGCCAGCAGCCAAGAAACGGGACAGGTCGACTCTGGGGCCAACGTCCTGACTTTC. It specifies CASSQETGQVDSGANVLTF.